Sequencing of this TCR beta chain was carried out in a study of blood T cell repertoires in COVID-19 (dated by TCRdb to about 2020). Regarding the research as a whole: Collaborator samples came from the United States, Italy and Spain and covered acute and convalescent phases of COVID-19. The material from the prospective study consisted of cDNA or gDNA derived from T cells, B-cell-depleted T cells, or PBMCs. The dataset comprised deeply sampled blood TCRbeta repertoires from subjects exposed to, actively infected with, or recovered from COVID-19. The repertoires were released in a freely available public database meant as a resource for research on the immune response to SARS-CoV-2. Samples came from the ongoing ImmuneRACE study (first 160 participants) plus 1,254 subjects from 6 global collaborators. Sample metadata almost always included a de-identified subject ID, COVID-19 status, age in years and sex. Where HLA class I and class II types were available, the types were taken from metadata supplied by the sample provider, not from assay-based typing.

Each collaborating institution followed its own protocols to collect whole blood in K2EDTA tubes. For TCRbeta analysis, collaborator samples were shipped as frozen whole blood, as isolated PBMCs, or as DNA extracted from either sample type. CDR3 length: 11 amino acids, cysteine to phenylalanine. Just CDR3 DNA is preserved here, 33 bases in frame from base 1. Cut back by 7 bases and 2 bases, the V and J ends lie 6 bases apart. CDR1 and CDR2 were assigned from the germline V gene as SGHRS and YFSETQ. Study-wide findings and limitations: The amount of clinical and demographic metadata varied by source and participant and was provided uncurated.

TCRbeta CDR3 regions were amplified from genomic DNA by means of the immunoSEQ Assay, a bias-controlled multiplex PCR. Processing in the source paper ran as follows. Nucleated cell counts per sample were estimated from amplification of reference gene primers within the assay. To quantify the absolute abundance of each unique TCRbeta CDR3 rearrangement, sequence reads were collapsed and filtered. For each sample, productive Simpson clonality was calculated as the square root of Simpson's diversity index across productive rearrangements. The clones in this table, taken by TCRdb from immuneACCESS, are in-frame only. Not every clone is retained; where verified, under half of the shortfall comes from an unresolved V gene, and the cause of the rest is unknown. V and J calls and clone size are as listed in that table; D and trimming were resolved from the DNA. In this sample the table shows around 400,000 clones, about 89% of which occur a single time. The top ten clonotypes cover around 1.3% of the sample.

Of note for this clone: Which antigen it targets is not known. Base qualities are not recorded, but no much larger clone differs from it by a single base.

The V and J genes are TRBV5-1 and TRBJ1-2; the D gene lacks a confident call. Source material: peripheral blood. The sequence came from a man aged 40-49 years with acute or convalescent COVID-19. In nucleotide form, the sequence is TGCGCCAGCGGGGAGAACTATGGCTACACCTTC. It is translated as CASGENYGYTF.